The clone carrying this T cell receptor beta chain came up once. Antigen specificity is unknown. Sequence at one end of the junction differs from germline and may be a read error. Every participating donor contributed roughly 10 milliliters of peripheral blood through a draw. The data originate from a study of blood T cells in healthy people across ages. Study at large: About one barcoded beta molecule per two T cells came from capture by template switching.

The study, taken as a whole, reports: With donor CMV status unknown, expanded clonotype changes were possibly confounded.

This CDR3 has 16 residues. Germline lookup yields CDR1 SSHAT and CDR2 FNYEAQ (reference sequence). A J-beta primer mix and a sample-barcoded 5' primer were used in a second PCR of roughly 6 to 11 cycles. TCRdb re-analysed the 5' RACE reads in MiXCR, keeping a single row per CDR3 protein. The sample holds 1,300,000 or so distinct CDR3 sequences, approximately 59% seen once. Sequenced: blood. The chain combines TRBV7-7 with TRBJ2-2; D is perhaps TRBD1 (6 bases). The clonotype comes from a man aged 18 to 30 in good health. The CDR3 DNA sequence: TGTGCTAGCAGCTTAGGAACAGGGACGAACACCGGGGAGCTGTTTTTT. Encoded protein: CASSLGTGTNTGELFF.